The 16 T cell receptor beta chains below all came from one sample that was sequenced in a study of Ad26.COV2.S vaccination and SARS-CoV-2 variants. TCRdb's table, derived via immunoSEQ multiplex PCR, lists solely in-frame clones and lacks some. The sample yields about 410,000 clones, around 92% seen once. Documented treatment: over 15 received Ad26.COV2.S at low or high dose, single or two shots; about 5 received placebo; per-sample allocation not given. The investigators took samples on day 63 after the first vaccine or placebo injection. Here the sequenced sample was peripheral blood, taken in a trial of Ad26.COV2.S vaccine versus placebo. These TCRs come from a person between 18 and 60 years old who received the Ad26.COV2.S COVID-19 vaccine or a placebo.

This clone came up once. The V call is TRBV6-5, the J call TRBJ1-1, with 12 bases that match TRBD1. CDR3 length equals 14 residues. The germline V gene encodes CDR1 MNHEY and CDR2 SVGAGI. Germline trimming cut 10 bases from V and 5 bases from J; bases unmatched to any gene: 8. CDR3 in DNA: TGTGCCACCAGGGACAGGGGGCGAGGGACTGAAGCTTTCTTT. Amino acid sequence: CATRDRGRGTEAFF.

This chain uses TRBV10-1 with TRBJ2-1, with D unresolved. The CDR3 length is 16 residues. Germline V gene data show CDR1 as WNHNN and CDR2 as SYGVQD (reference sequence). V lost 2 bases and J lost 1, with 12 bases in between. In DNA, the CDR3 is TGCGCCAGCAGTGAGGGGAAATTATTATCCTACAATGAGCAGTTCTTC. It encodes CASSEGKLLSYNEQFF.

V gene TRBV7-8 combines with J gene TRBJ1-5; D gene unclear. Germline CDR1 reads SGHVS; CDR2 reads FQNEAQ. The ends were cut back, 3 bases at V and 0 bases at J, with 12 bases in the middle. The CDR3 is made up of 16 amino acids. The CDR3 coding sequence is TGTGCCAGCAGCTTGTACGACGAGTATAGCAATCAGCCCCAGCATTTT. Encoded protein: CASSLYDEYSNQPQHF.

This chain joins TRBV15 and TRBJ2-7, with D perhaps matching TRBD2 (7 bases). Looked up from germline, CDR1 is LNHNV and CDR2 is YYDKDF (reference sequence). The V and J ends lost 0 bases and 0 bases respectively, with 12 bases between them. The CDR3 has 16 residues. The CDR3 nucleotides are TGTGCCACCAGCAGAGAAGGGGGGGCGGACTCCTACGAGCAGTACTTC. It yields the protein CATSREGGADSYEQYF.

The sample holds one count of this clone. The chain combines TRBV18 with TRBJ1-1; no reliable D call. Germline V CDR1 and CDR2: KGHSH, LQKENI. V lost 6 bases, J lost 0 bases, and 8 bases lay in between. CDR3 length: 13 residues. The DNA of the CDR3 is TGTGCCAGCTCTGGTGACATGAACACTGAAGCTTTCTTT. Residues: CASSGDMNTEAFF.

This clone was recorded once. V and J are TRBV28 and TRBJ2-7; 8 nucleotides agree with TRBD2. This CDR3 comprises 15 residues. The trim removed 1 base at V and 3 bases at J, leaving 5 bases unmatched. CDR1 is MDHEN, CDR2 SYDVKM, per germline. CDR3 DNA: TGTGCCAGCAGTTTATCGGGGGGGCAGAGCTACGAGCAGTACTTC. Amino acid sequence: CASSLSGGQSYEQYF.

The chain recombines TRBV7-6 with TRBJ2-1; D might be TRBD1 or TRBD2, each matching 6 bases. V was cut by 1 base and J by 9 bases, with 22 bases left in between. Germline V gene data show CDR1 as SGHVS and CDR2 as FNYEAQ. This CDR3 spans 17 amino acids. CDR3 bases: TGTGCCAGCAGCTTAGTTTTTGGGGGGCAGGCCCAGGGTGAGCAGTTCTTC. Protein: CASSLVFGGQAQGEQFF. Full variable domain (rest looked up from reference TRBV7-6 and TRBJ2-1): GAGVSQSPRYKVTKRGQDVALRCDPISGHVSLYWYRQALGQGPEFLTYFNYEAQQDKSGLPNDRFSAERPEGSISTLTIQRTEQRDSAMYRCASSLVFGGQAQGEQFFGPGTRLTVL.

This clone appeared a single time. The rearrangement joins TRBV28 to TRBJ2-3; 8 positions match TRBD1. V gave up 10 bases and J gave up 1 base; unmatched junction bases: 16. The length of the CDR3 is 17 residues. The germline V gene has CDR1 MDHEN and CDR2 SYDVKM. The CDR3 protein is CATHRGMGLKGTDTQYF. The CDR3 DNA sequence: TGTGCCACCCACAGGGGGATGGGGCTTAAGGGCACAGATACGCAGTATTTT.

The chain employs TRBV12-5 and TRBJ2-7; D unclear. V gave up 6 bases and J gave up 3 bases, with 15 bases separating them. The CDR3 length is 14 residues. CDR1 is LGHNT and CDR2 is FRNRAP in the germline V gene. The CDR3 region is CASGLSAARYEQYF. CDR3 sequence (DNA): TGTGCTAGTGGCTTATCCGCGGCCCGCTACGAGCAGTACTTC.

This chain connects TRBV10-3 to TRBJ2-7, with 12 bases lining up with TRBD1. This CDR3 is 15 amino acids long. Germline V gene sequence: CDR1 ENHRY, CDR2 SYGVKD. The J segment lost 1 base and the V segment lost 6 bases, leaving 4 bases of the junction unmatched. The CDR3 spells CAIRGDRGPSYEQYF. Written as DNA, the CDR3 is TGTGCCATCAGGGGGGACAGGGGGCCATCCTACGAGCAGTACTTC.

This clone was counted a single time. This rearrangement joins TRBV4-3 to TRBJ1-2; D is unclear. This CDR3 region has 15 residues. Germline CDR1 and CDR2: LGHNA and YSLEER. The ends were cut back, 0 bases at V and 4 bases at J, with 12 bases in the middle. CDR3 region: CASSQDLGQSYGYTF. CDR3 nucleotides: TGCGCCAGCAGCCAAGATCTTGGGCAGTCCTATGGCTACACCTTC.

The chain combines TRBV5-1 with TRBJ2-7; 8 nucleotides match TRBD1. The V segment lost 3 bases and the J segment 1 base; nucleotides outside the gene matches: 6. This CDR3 spans 15 amino acids. Germline assignment: CDR1 SGHRS and CDR2 YFSETQ. The CDR3 loop reads CASSWDRTVSYEQYF. CDR3 nucleotide sequence: TGCGCCAGCAGCTGGGACAGGACAGTATCCTACGAGCAGTACTTC.

The gene calls are TRBV5-1 and TRBJ1-5; D remains unclear. V was shortened by 1 base and J by 5 bases, with 7 bases between the two germline ends. The CDR3 extends over 13 amino acids. CDR1 is SGHRS, CDR2 YFSETQ, per germline. The CDR3 loop is CASSLMIDQPQHF. For the CDR3, the DNA is TGCGCCAGCAGCTTGATGATCGATCAGCCCCAGCATTTT.

The chain combines TRBV7-2 with TRBJ1-6; the D gene is possibly TRBD1 (6 bases). There are 15 residues in the CDR3. Germline V gene lookup returns CDR1 SGHTA and CDR2 FQGNSA. V gave up 3 bases and J gave up 3 bases, with 9 bases separating them. CDR3 coding DNA: TGTGCCAGCAGCTTTGGACAGATCTATAATTCACCCCTCCACTTT. Translating it yields CASSFGQIYNSPLHF.

CDR3: CASSASRQGGNQPQHF. Written as DNA, the CDR3 is TGTGCCAGCAGCGCCTCCAGACAGGGCGGCAATCAGCCCCAGCATTTT. This sequence joins TRBV13 and TRBJ1-5; TRBD1 matches at 7 bases. CDR1 PRHDT and CDR2 FYEKMQ come from the germline V gene (reference sequence). The CDR3 is 16 amino acids. Trimming took 5 bases from V and 2 from J; bases not matched to a gene: 9. The full variable domain, its missing parts supplied by reference TRBV13 and TRBJ1-5, is AAGVIQSPRHLIKEKRETATLKCYPIPRHDTVYWYQQGPGQDPQFLISFYEKMQSDKGSIPDRFSAQQFSDYHSELNMSSLELGDSALYFCASSASRQGGNQPQHFGDGTRLSIL.

In this sample, this clone turned up once. The chain recombines TRBV4-1 with TRBJ2-4; unclear D gene. V was shortened by 1 base and J by 0 bases, with 10 bases between the two germline ends. Germline values: CDR1 MGHRA, CDR2 YSYEKL. The CDR3 runs to 16 residues. The CDR3 nucleotides read TGCGCCAGCAGCCAAGTGAGACCAGTAGCCAAAAACATTCAGTACTTC. It codes for CASSQVRPVAKNIQYF.